The 5 T cell receptor beta chains below come from one sample, sequenced in a study of blood T cell repertoires in COVID-19. Profiled with immunoSEQ multiplex PCR; TCRdb holds only in-frame clones, not every one. The table includes some 89,000 clones, roughly 89% detected once. Sequenced material: peripheral blood. These receptors came from a man in his fifties with acute or convalescent COVID-19.

This rearrangement joins TRBV4-2 to TRBJ2-3; 14 nucleotides agree with TRBD2. This CDR3 has 15 residues. The J segment lost 7 bases and the V segment lost 1 base, leaving 1 base of the junction unmatched. CDR1 and CDR2 (germline): LGHNA, YNFKEQ. In nucleotides, the CDR3 is TGTGCCAGCAGCCAAGGGACTAGCGGGGGGTATACGCAGTATTTT. Translated, it gives CASSQGTSGGYTQYF.

The V call is TRBV19, the J call TRBJ2-1, with D tentatively TRBD1 (5 bases). Germline CDR1 and CDR2: LNHDA and SQIVND (reference sequence). This CDR3 comprises 14 residues. The germline V and J ends were trimmed by 3 bases and 8 bases, with 14 bases remaining between them. CDR3 DNA: TGTGCCAGTAGTATTAGAACAGGTGGAGATGAGCAGTTCTTC. Its protein product is CASSIRTGGDEQFF.

The V call is TRBV28, the J call TRBJ2-2; possible D gene TRBD1, 5 bases. Germline V gene data show CDR1 as MDHEN and CDR2 as SYDVKM. CDR3 length: 14 residues. Trimming shortened V by 2 bases and J by 6 bases, and 10 bases separated the two germline ends. In nucleotides, the CDR3 is TGTGCCAGCAGTTTAACAAGGGGTCCCGGGGAGCTGTTTTTT. Protein sequence: CASSLTRGPGELFF.

This clone appeared once. The rearrangement links TRBV9 to TRBJ2-2, with 8 nucleotides matching TRBD1. The CDR3 has 15 residues. Per germline, CDR1 SGDLS and CDR2 YYNGEE. The V segment lost 3 bases and the J segment 5 bases; nucleotides outside the gene matches: 6. CDR3 protein: CASSGQGARTGELFF. The CDR3 nucleotides are TGTGCCAGCAGCGGCCAGGGGGCGAGGACCGGGGAGCTGTTTTTT. The full variable domain, its missing parts supplied by reference TRBV9 and TRBJ2-2, is DSGVTQTPKHLITATGQRVTLRCSPRSGDLSVYWYQQSLDQGLQFLIQYYNGEERAKGNILERFSAQQFPDLHSELNLSSLELGDSALYFCASSGQGARTGELFFGEGSRLTVL.

The V call is TRBV4-3, the J call TRBJ1-6; 7 bases match TRBD1. J was trimmed by 6 bases and V by 1 base; bases with no gene match: 6. Germline assignment: CDR1 LGHNA and CDR2 YSLEER. The CDR3 spans 16 residues. CDR3 sequence (DNA): TGCGCCAGCAGCCAAGGTGTAGGGGGCACTAATTCACCCCTCCACTTT. It is translated as CASSQGVGGTNSPLHF.